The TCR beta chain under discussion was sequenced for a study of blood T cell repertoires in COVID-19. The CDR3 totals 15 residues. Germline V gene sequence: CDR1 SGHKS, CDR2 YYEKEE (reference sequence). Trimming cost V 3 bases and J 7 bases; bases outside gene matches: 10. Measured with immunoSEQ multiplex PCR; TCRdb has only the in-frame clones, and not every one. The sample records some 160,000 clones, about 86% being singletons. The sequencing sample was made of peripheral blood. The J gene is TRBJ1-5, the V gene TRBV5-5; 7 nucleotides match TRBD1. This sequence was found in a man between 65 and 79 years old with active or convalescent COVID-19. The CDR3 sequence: CASSSQGTHDQPQHF. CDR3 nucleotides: TGTGCCAGCAGCTCACAGGGGACGCATGACCAGCCCCAGCATTTT.